This is a list of T cell receptor beta chains from one sample in a study of blood T cell repertoires in COVID-19. Sequencing used immunoSEQ multiplex PCR; TCRdb keeps in-frame clones, though not all of them. The sample includes about 170,000 clones, approximately 90% of them seen just once. The sequenced sample consisted of peripheral blood. The receptors here all came from a man aged 50 to 60 who had recovered from COVID-19. CDR3s leave out the opening cysteine and the closing phenylalanine or tryptophan.

cdr3_aa	j_call	cdr3_length	v_call
ASSPPEGAFHEQY	TRBJ2-7	13	TRBV11-2
ASSEAVYEQY	TRBJ2-7	10	TRBV6-1
SASSSGTEQY	TRBJ2-7	10	TRBV20-1
ASSRDRTEAF	TRBJ1-1	10	TRBV19
ASSLGHSGANVLT	TRBJ2-6	13	TRBV5-5
ASSSQTGNEKLF	TRBJ1-4	12	TRBV19
ASSYKGPTSYEQY	TRBJ2-7	13	TRBV7-2
ASSFGTGRGSQPQH	TRBJ1-5	14	TRBV5-6
ASSEARREGEQF	TRBJ2-1	12	TRBV2
ASSINRGNEQF	TRBJ2-1	11	TRBV19
ASSLMGGSYNEQF	TRBJ2-1	13	TRBV7-2
ASSSRQINSPLH	TRBJ1-6	12	TRBV27
ASSIVWGEDYEQY	TRBJ2-7	13	TRBV19
ASSLIPPGVSTDTQY	TRBJ2-3	15	TRBV7-6
ASSSGQGATEAF	TRBJ1-1	12	TRBV18
ASIDRGRSNQPQH	TRBJ1-5	13	TRBV19
ASSLGTATDTQY	TRBJ2-3	12	TRBV5-5
ASRLDRVVGELF	TRBJ2-2	12	TRBV28
SSVDRSEAF	TRBJ1-1	9	TRBV29-1
ASSFVHAGVRYEQY	TRBJ2-7	14	TRBV7-2
ASSEKGQARTEAF	TRBJ1-1	13	TRBV6-1
ASSQVTRVYEQY	TRBJ2-7	12	TRBV3-1/TRBV3-2
ASSLGRTGIYNSPLH	TRBJ1-6	15	TRBV11-2
ASSPWTSGGARAGELF	TRBJ2-2	16	TRBV28
ASRFGTLITDTQY	TRBJ2-3	13	TRBV4-1
ASSLVASGGAITDTQY	TRBJ2-3	16	TRBV5-1
ASSRGTATNTGELF	TRBJ2-2	14	TRBV5-4
ASSKGAGGELF	TRBJ2-2	11	TRBV7-9
ASSATGYGYT	TRBJ1-2	10	TRBV2
ASSPTSIFGGELF	TRBJ2-2	13	TRBV3-1/TRBV3-2
ASSYSMVGTYGYT	TRBJ1-2	13	TRBV6-6
ASTRTGGGQPQH	TRBJ1-5	12	TRBV6-6
ASSALRDEQY	TRBJ2-7	10	TRBV9
ASSPLDRVSGEQY	TRBJ2-7	13	TRBV27
ASSRQGLGRYNEQF	TRBJ2-1	14	TRBV19
ASSPPGQGLSNQPQH	TRBJ1-5	15	TRBV18
ASSSQSGGYGYT	TRBJ1-2	12	TRBV7-2
ASSLGGGVGYT	TRBJ1-2	11	TRBV7-2
ASSQVAGRGAEAF	TRBJ1-1	13	TRBV4-1
AISVADLNTEAF	TRBJ1-1	12	TRBV10-3
ASSKEEQGRYEQY	TRBJ2-7	13	TRBV21-1
ASSQTGSFSYEQY	TRBJ2-7	13	TRBV3-1/TRBV3-2
AWRGPLNLPGTAYEQY	TRBJ2-7	16	TRBV30
ASSLGFGGYEQY	TRBJ2-7	12	TRBV7-2
ASSATTGENTDTQY	TRBJ2-3	14	TRBV11-1